This T cell receptor (beta chain) was documented in a study of technical replicates of blood from several donors. Sequenced by immunoSEQ multiplex PCR; TCRdb stores in-frame clones only, minus some. The sample records under 75,000 clones, 94% being singletons. The V end lost 8 bases, the J end lost 3 bases, and 14 bases lay between the germline ends. The germline V gene encodes CDR1 SNHLY and CDR2 FYNNEI. The CDR3 covers 13 residues. The source of this sequence is a human donor in good health. Material: T cells isolated from PBMCs. The chain has TRBV2 and TRBJ2-7, with a possible D match to TRBD1 (6 bases). The DNA for the CDR3 is TGTGCCAGCGCCTCACAGGGAAACTACGAGCAGTACTTC. As protein: CASASQGNYEQYF.